This T cell receptor beta chain was captured by sequencing in a study of T cell repertoires in cytomegalovirus infection (dated 2019 in TCRdb). At the level of the whole study: Donor HLA type was relevant to the analysis, as public TCR beta signatures indicated carriage of CMV infection together with the matching HLA type. Points the paper makes about the study in general: The ex vivo response was dominated by HLA-C-restricted CMV-specific TCR beta clonotypes, which also provided the single most frequent clonotype in two of eight donors. In both this cohort and an independent approximately 370-donor cohort, the cumulative frequency of public TCR beta family members distinguished carriers of CMV infection plus the relevant HLA type.

CDR1 and CDR2, looked up from the germline V gene (reference sequence), are SEHNR and FQNEAQ. The germline V end is reduced by 5 bases and the J end by 4 bases; junction bases left unmatched: 8. The CDR3 has 15 amino acids, counting the end cysteine and phenylalanine. Only CDR3 DNA remains: 45 bases, in frame from the first base. This clonotype was seen more than once but under ten times. Its recognized antigen is unknown. No base quality values were provided; no much bigger clone lies one nucleotide off. The instrument given in TCRdb is Illumina HiSeq 1500. TCRdb passed the public sequencing reads through fastp at Q25 and MiXCR, retaining productive beta sequences. One record per CDR3 amino acid sequence lists the most common genes and DNA. In this sample the table shows hundreds of thousands of distinct CDR3 sequences, 24% of which occur a single time. The ten largest clonotypes hold 7.5% to 9% of the sample.

The receptor was isolated from a human donor in good health (CMV status not recorded). Some clones in this sample may be carry-over from other donors' samples. Sequenced input: CD8+ T cells from PBMCs. The chain couples TRBV7-9 to TRBJ2-1; TRBD1 aligns with 7 central bases. Here the CDR3 is given as CASSPGQEIYNEQFF. Here is the DNA: TGTGCCAGCAGCCCCGGACAGGAGATTTACAATGAGCAGTTCTTC.